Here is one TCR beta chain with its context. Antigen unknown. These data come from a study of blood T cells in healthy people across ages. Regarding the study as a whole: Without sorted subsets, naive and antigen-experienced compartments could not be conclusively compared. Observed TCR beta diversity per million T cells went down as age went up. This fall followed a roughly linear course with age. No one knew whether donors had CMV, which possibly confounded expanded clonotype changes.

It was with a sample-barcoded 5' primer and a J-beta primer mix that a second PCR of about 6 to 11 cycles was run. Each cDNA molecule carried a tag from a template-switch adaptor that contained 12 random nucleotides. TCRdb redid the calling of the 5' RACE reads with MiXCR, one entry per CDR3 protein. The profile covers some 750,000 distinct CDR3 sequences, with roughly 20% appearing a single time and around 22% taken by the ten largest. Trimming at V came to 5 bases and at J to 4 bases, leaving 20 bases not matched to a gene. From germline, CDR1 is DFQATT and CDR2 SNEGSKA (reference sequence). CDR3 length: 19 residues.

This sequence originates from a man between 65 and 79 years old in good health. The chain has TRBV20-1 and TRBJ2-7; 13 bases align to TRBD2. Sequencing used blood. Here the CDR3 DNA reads TGCAGTGCTCCGACCCCAGAGCGACTAGCGGGGGGTTCACCATACGAGCAGTACTTC. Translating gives CSAPTPERLAGGSPYEQYF.